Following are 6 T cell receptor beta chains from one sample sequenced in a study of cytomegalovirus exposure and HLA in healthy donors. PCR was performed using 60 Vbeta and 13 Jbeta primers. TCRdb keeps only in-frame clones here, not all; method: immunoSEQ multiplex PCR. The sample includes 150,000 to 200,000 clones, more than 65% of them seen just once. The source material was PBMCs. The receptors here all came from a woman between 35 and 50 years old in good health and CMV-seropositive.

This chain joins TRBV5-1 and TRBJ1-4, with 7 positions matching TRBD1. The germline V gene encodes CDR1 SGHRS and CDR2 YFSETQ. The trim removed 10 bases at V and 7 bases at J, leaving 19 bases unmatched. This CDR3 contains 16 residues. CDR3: CAASPPWGAGGEKLFF. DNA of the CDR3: TGCGCCGCCAGTCCCCCCTGGGGGGCAGGGGGTGAAAAACTGTTTTTT.

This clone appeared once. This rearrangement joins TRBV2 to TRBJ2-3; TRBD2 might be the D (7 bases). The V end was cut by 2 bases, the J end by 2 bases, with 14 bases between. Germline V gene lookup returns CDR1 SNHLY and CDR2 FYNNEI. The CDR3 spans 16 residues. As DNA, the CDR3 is TGTGCCAGCAGTGAAAACGGGGGGCGTTCCACAGATACGCAGTATTTT. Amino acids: CASSENGGRSTDTQYF. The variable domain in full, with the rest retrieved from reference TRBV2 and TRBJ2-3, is EPEVTQTPSHQVTQMGQEVILRCVPISNHLYFYWYRQILGQKVEFLVSFYNNEISEKSEIFDDQFSVERPDGSNFTLKIRSTKLEDSAMYFCASSENGGRSTDTQYFGPGTRLTVL.

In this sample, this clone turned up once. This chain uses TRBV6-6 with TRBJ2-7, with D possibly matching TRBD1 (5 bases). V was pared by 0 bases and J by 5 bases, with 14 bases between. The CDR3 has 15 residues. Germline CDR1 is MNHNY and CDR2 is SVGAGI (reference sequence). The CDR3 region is CASSYSGQGSHEQYF. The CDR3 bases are TGTGCCAGCAGTTACTCGGGGCAGGGCAGCCACGAGCAGTACTTC.

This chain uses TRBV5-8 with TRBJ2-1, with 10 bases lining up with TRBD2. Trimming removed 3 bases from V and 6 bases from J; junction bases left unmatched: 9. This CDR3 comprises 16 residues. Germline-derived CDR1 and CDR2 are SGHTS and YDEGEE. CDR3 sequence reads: CASSSRGERGGNEQFF. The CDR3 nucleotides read TGTGCCAGCAGCTCCAGAGGAGAGCGGGGGGGCAATGAGCAGTTCTTC.

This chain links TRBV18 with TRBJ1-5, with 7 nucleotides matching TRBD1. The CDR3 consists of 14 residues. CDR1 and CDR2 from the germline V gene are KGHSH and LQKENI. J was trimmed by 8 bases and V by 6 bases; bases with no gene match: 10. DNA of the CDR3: TGTGCCAGCTCCCCGACAGGGTGGGAGGAGCCCCAGCATTTT. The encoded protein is CASSPTGWEEPQHF.

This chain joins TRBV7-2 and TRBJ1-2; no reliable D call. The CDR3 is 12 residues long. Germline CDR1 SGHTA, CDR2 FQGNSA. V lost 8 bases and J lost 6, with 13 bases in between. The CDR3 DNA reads TGTGCCAGCGTCGACTTAAATCATGGCTACACCTTC. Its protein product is CASVDLNHGYTF.